A selection of T cell receptor beta chains follows, all from one sample in a study of blood T cell repertoires in COVID-19. Profiled with immunoSEQ multiplex PCR; TCRdb holds only in-frame clones, not every one. Of fewer than 200,000 clones in the sample, about 83% were seen once. The sequencing input was peripheral blood. The origin of the receptors is a man in his forties who had recovered from COVID-19. Both conserved end residues are part of each CDR3. A D gene is named only where the DNA matches it firmly. A clone size is listed for some rows: how often the clone was seen (once, few, many), or a class if it is expanded.

d_call	v_call	j_call	clone_size	cdr3_nt	cdr3_aa
TRBD2	TRBV7-3	TRBJ2-2	NA	TGTGCCAGCAGCTTAAGACCTAGCGGGAGTTCCGGGGAGCTGTTTTTT	CASSLRPSGSSGELFF
TRBD2	TRBV9	TRBJ2-1	NA	TGTGCCAGCACCGAAGCTAGCGGGTACTACAATGAGCAGTTCTTC	CASTEASGYYNEQFF
TRBD2	TRBV6-1	TRBJ2-3	NA	TGTGCCAGCAGTGAAGGGGTAGCGGGAGAGGGTACAGATACGCAGTATTTT	CASSEGVAGEGTDTQYF
NA	TRBV7-6	TRBJ2-1	NA	TGTGCCAGCAGCTTAGCGCGGGGAAGAAACAATGAGCAGTTCTTC	CASSLARGRNNEQFF
NA	TRBV2	TRBJ1-2	NA	TGTGCCAGCAGTGCAGGGGTTTATGGCTACACCTTC	CASSAGVYGYTF
NA	TRBV28	TRBJ2-7	NA	TGTGCCAGCAGTTTAGGGCCGCTAGCCCAGTCCTACGAGCAGTACTTC	CASSLGPLAQSYEQYF
NA	TRBV15	TRBJ1-1	NA	TGTGCCACCAGCAGAGACCAGCGTTACACTGAAGCTTTCTTT	CATSRDQRYTEAFF
NA	TRBV6-1	TRBJ2-5	NA	TGTGCCAGCAGTGATAGACACTACCAAGAGACCCAGTACTTC	CASSDRHYQETQYF
NA	TRBV6-2/TRBV6-3	TRBJ2-5	NA	TGTGCCAGCAGTCCGACTAGTTTACGGGAGACCCAGTACTTC	CASSPTSLRETQYF
TRBD1	TRBV29-1	TRBJ2-7	NA	TGCAGCGTTGAAGTAAGGGACAGGGGTTACGAGCAGTACTTC	CSVEVRDRGYEQYF
TRBD1	TRBV19	TRBJ2-5	NA	TGTGCCAGTAGGAGGGGGCTTCGGGAGACCCAGTACTTC	CASRRGLRETQYF
NA	TRBV21-1	TRBJ1-5	NA	TGTGCCAGCAGCAATCGGCAGACCCTAGCAGATAATCAGCCCCAGCATTTT	CASSNRQTLADNQPQHF
TRBD1	TRBV6-2/TRBV6-3	TRBJ2-1	NA	TGTGCCAGCAGTACGAGGGACAGGTTCGATGAGCAGTTCTTC	CASSTRDRFDEQFF
NA	TRBV28	TRBJ2-3	once	TGTGCCAGCAGTTTGACGGGGAACTCAGATACGCAGTATTTT	CASSLTGNSDTQYF
NA	TRBV30	TRBJ2-2	NA	TGTGCCTGGAGTAGAGTCAGCGCTCCTTCCGGGGAGCTGTTTTTT	CAWSRVSAPSGELFF
NA	TRBV5-8	TRBJ1-6	NA	TGTGCCAGCAGCTTGTTTCTAGGGGCAACTTATTCACCCCTCCACTTT	CASSLFLGATYSPLHF
TRBD2	TRBV15	TRBJ2-1	NA	TGTGCCACCAGCAGAGGGACTAGCAGTTTTAATGAGCAGTTCTTC	CATSRGTSSFNEQFF
TRBD1	TRBV4-2	TRBJ1-2	NA	TGTGCCAGCAGCAACTCAGGGGGGTGGAACTATGGCTACACCTTC	CASSNSGGWNYGYTF
TRBD1	TRBV5-4	TRBJ2-7	NA	TGTGCCAGCAGCTCGGGACAGGGGCGGTACGAGCAGTACTTC	CASSSGQGRYEQYF
NA	TRBV5-6	TRBJ1-4	NA	TGTGCCAGCAGCTTGTTCAGGGAAGACGAAAAACTGTTTTTT	CASSLFREDEKLFF
NA	TRBV5-6	TRBJ1-1	NA	TGTGCCAGCAGCTCCACCGCGACTCGGACAGTGCCGAACACTGAAGCTTTCTTT	CASSSTATRTVPNTEAFF
TRBD1	TRBV30	TRBJ1-6	NA	TGTGCCTGGAGCCGCGACAGGGACTCACCCCTCCACTTT	CAWSRDRDSPLHF
TRBD1	TRBV7-8	TRBJ1-3	NA	TGTGCCACCCAGAGGGGACAGGGGGTGGAAAACACCATATATTTT	CATQRGQGVENTIYF
NA	TRBV19	TRBJ1-4	few	TGTGCCAGTAGTCAACGGGAATATGAAAAACTGTTTTTT	CASSQREYEKLFF
NA	TRBV20-1	TRBJ2-7	NA	TGCAGTGTTCGGTCCTCAGGAGAGCAGTACTTC	CSVRSSGEQYF
TRBD1	TRBV18	TRBJ1-2	few	TGTGCCAGCTCACCTAAGGACAGGGGGTTGTATCACACCTTC	CASSPKDRGLYHTF
NA	TRBV18	TRBJ2-6	few	TGTGCCAGCTCTCAGGGATCAGGGGCCAACGTCCTGACTTTC	CASSQGSGANVLTF
NA	TRBV6-5	TRBJ1-6	NA	TGTGCCAGCAGTTACGACTCGGGGGATAATTCACCCCTCCACTTT	CASSYDSGDNSPLHF
NA	TRBV10-3	TRBJ1-4	few	TGTGCCATCAGTGTTAGGGGCATTGGCGAAAAACTGTTTTTT	CAISVRGIGEKLFF
NA	TRBV28	TRBJ2-5	NA	TGTGCCAGCAGTTTAGTCAGTCTGGAGACCCAGTACTTC	CASSLVSLETQYF
TRBD2	TRBV6-5	TRBJ2-3	NA	TGTGCCAGCACCCCACGGGGGGGTACTTCAGATACGCAGTATTTT	CASTPRGGTSDTQYF
NA	TRBV7-9	TRBJ2-5	NA	TGTGCCAGCAGCTTAAAGCGGCGGATCCAAGAGACCCAGTACTTC	CASSLKRRIQETQYF
TRBD2	TRBV4-2	TRBJ2-7	NA	TGTGCCAGCAGCCAAGTCGCGGGGGGTGGCGAGCAGTACTTC	CASSQVAGGGEQYF
TRBD2	TRBV9	TRBJ2-5	NA	TGTGCCAGCAGCTTCAGCGGGGGAAGTACCCAGTACTTC	CASSFSGGSTQYF
NA	TRBV7-6	TRBJ2-2	NA	TGTGCCAGCAGCCTACCTCAAGGGGGTACCGGGGAGCTGTTTTTT	CASSLPQGGTGELFF
TRBD1	TRBV5-6	TRBJ1-2	NA	TGTGCCAGCAGCGAAGACAGGGACTATGGCTACACCTTC	CASSEDRDYGYTF
TRBD2	TRBV6-5	TRBJ2-2	NA	TGTGCCAGCAGTTACGAGCGGGGACTCGGGGAGCTGTTTTTT	CASSYERGLGELFF
NA	TRBV7-9	TRBJ2-3	once	TGTGCCAGCAGCTTGACAGATGCAGATACGCAGTATTTT	CASSLTDADTQYF
TRBD1	TRBV11-2	TRBJ2-1	NA	TGTGCCAGCAGCTTCGGGACAGGCTATTACAATGAGCAGTTCTTC	CASSFGTGYYNEQFF
TRBD1	TRBV7-3	TRBJ2-2	NA	TGTGCCAGCAGCCCGCCGGGACAGGGGCACGGGGAGCTGTTTTTT	CASSPPGQGHGELFF
NA	TRBV12-3/TRBV12-4	TRBJ2-7	NA	TGTGCCAGCATGCGTTCCTACGAGCAGTACTTC	CASMRSYEQYF
NA	TRBV9	TRBJ2-1	NA	TGTGCCAGCAGTCTCAATTTAGCGGAGCCCTACAATGAGCAGTTCTTC	CASSLNLAEPYNEQFF
TRBD2	TRBV9	TRBJ2-3	once	TGTGCCAGCAGCGCGACCAGCGGGGGGTACCCAGATACGCAGTATTTT	CASSATSGGYPDTQYF
NA	TRBV14	TRBJ2-3	NA	TGTGCCAGCAGCCAAGAACCGTGGCAGAGCACAGATACGCAGTATTTT	CASSQEPWQSTDTQYF
NA	TRBV30	TRBJ1-4	NA	TGTGCCTGGAGGATGGGGCAGGGTCTTTCTAATGAAAAACTGTTTTTT	CAWRMGQGLSNEKLFF
NA	TRBV5-1	TRBJ1-3	NA	TGCGCCAGCAGCCCGGGGAGTGGAAACACCATATATTTT	CASSPGSGNTIYF
NA	TRBV4-1	TRBJ2-3	NA	TGCGCCAGCAGTCGATCGGGGTTAGGGAGCACAGATACGCAGTATTTT	CASSRSGLGSTDTQYF
NA	TRBV6-2/TRBV6-3	TRBJ1-1	NA	TGTGCCAGCAGTTACCGGACCATTTCAGGAAGGGGCACTGAAGCTTTCTTT	CASSYRTISGRGTEAFF
TRBD1	TRBV5-1	TRBJ1-2	NA	TGCGCCAGCAGCTTGAACAGGGGGTTGGGGTATGGCTACACCTTC	CASSLNRGLGYGYTF
NA	TRBV6-6	TRBJ1-1	few	TGTGCCTCGGGGGAAGGCACTGAAGCTTTCTTT	CASGEGTEAFF
TRBD2	TRBV6-1	TRBJ2-2	NA	TGTGCCAGCAGTCTAGCGGGGGGATACGGGGAGCTGTTTTTT	CASSLAGGYGELFF
NA	TRBV29-1	TRBJ1-1	NA	TGCAGCGTTGTATGGGGCTCAGCGTCTAACACTGAAGCTTTCTTT	CSVVWGSASNTEAFF
NA	TRBV5-1	TRBJ2-7	NA	TGCGCCAGCAGCTTGGCTACAGGGATCGAGCAGTACTTC	CASSLATGIEQYF
NA	TRBV7-9	TRBJ2-2	NA	TGTGCCAGCAGCTTAAAGGGGGGGTCGAACACCGGGGAGCTGTTTTTT	CASSLKGGSNTGELFF
NA	TRBV3-1/TRBV3-2	TRBJ1-1	once	TGTGCCAGCAGCCAAGGACTAGGGGACACTGAAGCTTTCTTT	CASSQGLGDTEAFF